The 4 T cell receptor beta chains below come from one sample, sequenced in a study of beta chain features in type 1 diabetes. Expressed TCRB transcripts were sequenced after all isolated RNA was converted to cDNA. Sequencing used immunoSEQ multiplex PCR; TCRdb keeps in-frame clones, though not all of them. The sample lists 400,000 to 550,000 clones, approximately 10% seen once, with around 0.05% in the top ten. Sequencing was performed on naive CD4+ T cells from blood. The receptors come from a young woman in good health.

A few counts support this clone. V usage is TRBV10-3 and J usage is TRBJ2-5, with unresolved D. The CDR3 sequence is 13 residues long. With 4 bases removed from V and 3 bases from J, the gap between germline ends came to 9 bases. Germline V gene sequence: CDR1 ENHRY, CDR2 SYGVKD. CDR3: CAISGQEKETQYF. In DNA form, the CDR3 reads TGTGCCATCAGTGGGCAGGAAAAAGAGACCCAGTACTTC.

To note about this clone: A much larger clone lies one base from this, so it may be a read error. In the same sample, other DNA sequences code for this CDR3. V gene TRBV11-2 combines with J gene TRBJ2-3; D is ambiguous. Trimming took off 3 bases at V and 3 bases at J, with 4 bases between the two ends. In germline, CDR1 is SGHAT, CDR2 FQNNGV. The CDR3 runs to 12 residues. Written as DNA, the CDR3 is TGTGCCAGCAGCTTGGGAACAGATACGCAGTATTTT. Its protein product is CASSLGTDTQYF.

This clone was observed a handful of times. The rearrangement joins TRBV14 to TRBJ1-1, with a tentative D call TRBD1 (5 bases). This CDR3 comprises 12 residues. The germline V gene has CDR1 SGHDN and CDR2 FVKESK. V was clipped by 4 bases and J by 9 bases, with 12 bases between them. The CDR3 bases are TGTGCCAGCAGCCGACCCAGGGAGAAAGCTTTCTTT. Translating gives CASSRPREKAFF.

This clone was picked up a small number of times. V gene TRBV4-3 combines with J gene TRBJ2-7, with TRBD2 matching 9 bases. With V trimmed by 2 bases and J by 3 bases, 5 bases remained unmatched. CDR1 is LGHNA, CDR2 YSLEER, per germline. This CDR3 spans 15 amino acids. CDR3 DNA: TGCGCCAGCAGCCAAAGACTAGCGGAGAGCTACGAGCAGTACTTC. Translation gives CASSQRLAESYEQYF.